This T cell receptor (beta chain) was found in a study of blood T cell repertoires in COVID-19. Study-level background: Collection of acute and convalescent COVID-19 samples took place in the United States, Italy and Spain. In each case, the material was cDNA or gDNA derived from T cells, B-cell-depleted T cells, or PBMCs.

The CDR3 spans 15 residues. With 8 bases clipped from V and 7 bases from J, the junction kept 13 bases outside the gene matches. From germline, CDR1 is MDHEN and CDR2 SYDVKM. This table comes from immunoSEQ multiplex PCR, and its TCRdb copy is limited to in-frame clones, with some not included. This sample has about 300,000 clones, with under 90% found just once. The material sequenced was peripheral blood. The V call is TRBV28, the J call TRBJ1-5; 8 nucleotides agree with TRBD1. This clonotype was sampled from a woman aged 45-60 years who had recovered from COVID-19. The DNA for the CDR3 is TGTGCCAGCCTCCACGGACAGGGCGGCTCCCAGCCCCAGCATTTT. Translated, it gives CASLHGQGGSQPQHF.